This T cell receptor (beta chain) was obtained from a study of OX40 agonist ivuxolimab in advanced cancers. About the full investigation: Ivuxolimab was a fully human IgG2 agonistic monoclonal antibody targeting the costimulatory receptor OX40 (CD134). Intravenous ivuxolimab was administered to patients every 2 weeks at six dose levels: 0.01, 0.1, 0.3, 1.5, 3 and 10 mg/kg. Of the 50 to 55 dose-escalation patients, hepatocellular carcinoma was present in 19, melanoma in roughly 15, renal cell carcinoma in 9 and head and neck cancer in 9. In the dose-escalation cohort, over 65% of patients were male, and the mean age was approximately 60 years, with a range of about 20 to 90. Prior anti-PD-1, anti-PD-L1 or anti-CTLA-4 therapy was permitted, and about two fifths of dose-escalation patients had received checkpoint inhibitors. Three dose-escalation patients achieved partial responses, one with hepatocellular carcinoma and two with cutaneous melanoma. The purpose of peripheral TCRbeta sequencing was to test whether ivuxolimab changed TCR sequence diversity and led to clonal T-cell expansion. The paper describes the monotherapy dose-escalation part (N ≈ 50 patients) of the phase I trial of ivuxolimab. The investigation overall reported the following: The antigen specificity of the peripheral T cells that underwent clonal expansion was not determined. Low levels of normalized T-cell clonal expansion were also shown by some nonresponding patients. After ivuxolimab, more expanded clones were found on average in CD8+ T cells than in CD4+ T cells. In partial responders in the 0.1-3.0 mg/kg groups, normalized peripheral clonal expansion was found to be among the lowest, especially among CD8+ T cells. At doses from 0.1 to 3.0 mg/kg, clonal expansion was seen in both CD4+ and CD8+ blood T cells between baseline and week 6.

The CDR3 covers 13 residues, taking in both the cysteine and the phenylalanine. Here the CDR3 DNA is all that survives: 39 bases in frame from base 1. V and J lose 5 bases and 2 bases, and a span of 9 bases separates them. The germline V gene (reference sequence) supplies CDR1 SEHNR and CDR2 FQNEAQ. Genomic DNA was isolated from the sorted cells so that the TCRbeta CDR3 region could be sequenced. TCRbeta CDR3 regions were sequenced using the immunoSEQ Assay. As stored in TCRdb, this immuneACCESS dataset retains in-frame rearrangements with V and J assigned. A fraction of the clones does not appear; measured against another copy, unresolved V genes explain less than half of the discrepancy, and the remainder lacks a known reason. The sample includes about 60,000 clones, with approximately 83% observed a single time. Together, the top ten hold approximately 3% of the sample. Points on this clone: There is no known antigen for this receptor. No base qualities exist here, and no much larger clone lies one base off it.

Patients with a history of autoimmune disease or receiving systemic immunosuppression were excluded from the trial. In every dose cohort, peripheral blood was drawn for TCR sequencing at baseline, cycle 4 day 1, and cycle 7 day 1. Samples were obtained from an open-label, multicenter, first-in-human phase I dose-escalation trial of ivuxolimab. Adults with locally advanced or metastatic melanoma, renal cell, hepatocellular, or head and neck squamous cell carcinoma were enrolled in the trial. Before TCR sequencing, CD4+ T cells and CD8+ T cells were sorted from peripheral blood as separate populations.

Material: CD4+ or CD8+ T cells sorted from blood, obtained in a trial of the OX40 agonist ivuxolimab. This TCR derives from an adult with an advanced solid tumor such as melanoma, head and neck, liver or kidney cancer. The V and J segments used are TRBV7-9 and TRBJ1-2; the D gene assignment is ambiguous. The bases read TGTGCCAGCAGCAAAGACCACAACTATGGCTACACCTTC. Its amino acids are CASSKDHNYGYTF.